Sequencing of this T cell receptor (beta chain) was carried out in a study of metastatic and nonmetastatic thyroid tumors. At the level of the study: Both malignant and benign thyroid patients supplied peripheral blood and tumor or nodule tissue samples, across which the repertoires of these patients were then compared.

Using MiXCR, TCRdb reanalyzed the PCR reads. The sample includes about 15,000 clones, approximately 30% of them seen just once. This clone is categorized as medium-sized. Its target is unknown. The entire patient cohort was treatment-naive prior to thyroid surgery. V was clipped by 5 bases and J by 0 bases, with 17 bases between them. CDR3 length: 17 amino acids. From germline, CDR1 is SGHTA and CDR2 FQGNSA. Study-wide points: It was reportedly found that TCR beta diversity was significantly higher in malignant thyroid tumors than in benign nodules, a difference seen in both blood and tumor samples.

The TCR was taken from a male donor with papillary thyroid cancer or a benign thyroid nodule (not recorded which). Some clones in this sample may be carry-over from other donors' samples. Sequencing was done on a sample of tumor tissue. V gene TRBV7-2 combines with J gene TRBJ1-3; D unclear. This chain's CDR3 is CASSGRTVAFSGNTIYF. The DNA for the CDR3 is TGTGCCAGCAGCGGAAGAACAGTCGCATTCTCTGGAAACACCATATATTTT.